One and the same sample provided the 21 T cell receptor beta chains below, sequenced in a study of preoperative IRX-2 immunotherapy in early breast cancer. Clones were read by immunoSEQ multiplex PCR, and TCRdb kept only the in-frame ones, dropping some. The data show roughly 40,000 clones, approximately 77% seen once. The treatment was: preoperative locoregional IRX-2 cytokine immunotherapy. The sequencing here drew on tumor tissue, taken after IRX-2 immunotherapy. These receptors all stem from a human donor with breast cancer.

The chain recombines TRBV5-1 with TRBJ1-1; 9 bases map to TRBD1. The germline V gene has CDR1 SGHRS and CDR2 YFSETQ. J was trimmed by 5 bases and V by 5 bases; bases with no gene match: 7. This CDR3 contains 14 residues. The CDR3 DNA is TGCGCCAGCAGACCCGGGACAGGGTGGACTGAAGCTTTCTTT. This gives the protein CASRPGTGWTEAFF.

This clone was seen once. CDR3 loop: CASSSPGPNTGELFF. CDR3 DNA sequence: TGTGCCAGCAGCTCACCTGGGCCGAACACCGGGGAGCTGTTTTTT. The chain joins TRBV7-1 to TRBJ2-2; D is ambiguous. TRBV7-1 is designated an ORF whose function remains uncertain. The V end was cut by 2 bases, the J end by 0 bases, with 7 bases between. The CDR3 sequence is 15 residues long.

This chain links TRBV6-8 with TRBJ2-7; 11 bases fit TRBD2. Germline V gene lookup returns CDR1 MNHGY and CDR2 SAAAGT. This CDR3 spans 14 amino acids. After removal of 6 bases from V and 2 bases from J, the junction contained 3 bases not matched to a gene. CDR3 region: CASRGLAETYEQYF. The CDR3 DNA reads TGTGCCAGCAGGGGACTAGCGGAAACCTACGAGCAGTACTTC.

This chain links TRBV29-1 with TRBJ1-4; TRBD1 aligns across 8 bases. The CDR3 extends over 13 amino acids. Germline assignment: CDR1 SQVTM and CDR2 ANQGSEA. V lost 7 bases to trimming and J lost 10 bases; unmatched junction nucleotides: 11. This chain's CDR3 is CSARETGVGKLFF. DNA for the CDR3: TGCAGCGCCCGTGAGACAGGGGTGGGAAAACTGTTTTTT.

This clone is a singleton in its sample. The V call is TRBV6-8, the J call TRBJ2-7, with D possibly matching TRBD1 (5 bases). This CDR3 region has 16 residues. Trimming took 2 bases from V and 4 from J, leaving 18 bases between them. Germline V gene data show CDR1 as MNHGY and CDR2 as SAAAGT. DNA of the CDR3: TGTGCCAGCAGTTACGTAGGGGCAGGGATCCTTTACGAGCAGTACTTC. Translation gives CASSYVGAGILYEQYF.

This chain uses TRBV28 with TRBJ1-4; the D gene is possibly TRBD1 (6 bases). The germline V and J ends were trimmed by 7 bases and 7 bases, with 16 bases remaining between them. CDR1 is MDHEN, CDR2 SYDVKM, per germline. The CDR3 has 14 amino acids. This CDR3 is CASTPAGTSEKLFF. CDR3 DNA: TGTGCCAGCACCCCAGCCGGGACATCTGAAAAACTGTTTTTT.

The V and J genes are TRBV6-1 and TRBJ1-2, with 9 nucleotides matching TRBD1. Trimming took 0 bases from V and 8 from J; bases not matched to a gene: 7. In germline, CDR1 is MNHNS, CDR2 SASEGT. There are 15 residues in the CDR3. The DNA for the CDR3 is TGTGCCAGCAGTGAAGCGGGACAGGGACTCGGCGGCTACACCTTC. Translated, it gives CASSEAGQGLGGYTF.

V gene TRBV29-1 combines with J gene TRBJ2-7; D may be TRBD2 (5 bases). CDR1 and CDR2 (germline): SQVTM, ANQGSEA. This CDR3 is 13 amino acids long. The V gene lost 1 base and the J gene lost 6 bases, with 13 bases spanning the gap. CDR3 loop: CSVEGLRAGEQYF. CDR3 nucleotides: TGCAGCGTTGAAGGACTGAGGGCTGGCGAGCAGTACTTC.

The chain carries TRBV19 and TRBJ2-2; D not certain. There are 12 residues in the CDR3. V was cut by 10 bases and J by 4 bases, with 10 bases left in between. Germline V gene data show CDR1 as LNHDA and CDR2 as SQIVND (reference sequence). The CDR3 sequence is CATAKTTGELFF. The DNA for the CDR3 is TGTGCCACCGCTAAGACCACCGGGGAGCTGTTTTTT.

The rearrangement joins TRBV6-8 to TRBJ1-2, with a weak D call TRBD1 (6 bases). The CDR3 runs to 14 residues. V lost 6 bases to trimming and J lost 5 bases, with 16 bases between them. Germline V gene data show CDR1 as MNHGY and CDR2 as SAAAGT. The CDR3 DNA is TGTGCCAGCAGCCCCTCGGACAGACAGTATGGCTACACCTTC. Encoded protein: CASSPSDRQYGYTF.

The CDR3 DNA follows: TGCAGCGTACTAGCGGGAGGAAGGAATGAGCAGTTCTTC. It translates to CSVLAGGRNEQFF. The gene calls are TRBV29-1 and TRBJ2-1; TRBD2 matches 12 bases. This CDR3 has 13 amino acids. J lost 7 bases, V lost 6 bases, and 4 bases had no gene match. The germline gives CDR1 SQVTM, CDR2 ANQGSEA.

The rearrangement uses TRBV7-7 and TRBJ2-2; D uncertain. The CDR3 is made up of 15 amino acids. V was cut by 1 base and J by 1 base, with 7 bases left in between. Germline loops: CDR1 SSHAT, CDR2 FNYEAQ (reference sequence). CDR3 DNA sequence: TGTGCCAGCAGCTTAGATCCCTTGAACACCGGGGAGCTGTTTTTT. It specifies CASSLDPLNTGELFF.

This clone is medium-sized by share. CDR3 residues: CASSLVSSTLPYEQYF. DNA of the CDR3: TGTGCCAGCAGCTTAGTCTCGTCGACTCTCCCCTACGAGCAGTACTTC. The chain links TRBV11-3 to TRBJ2-7; the D is unclear. CDR3 length equals 16 residues. Trimming took off 1 base at V and 2 bases at J, with 15 bases between the two ends. Germline V gene lookup returns CDR1 SGHNT and CDR2 YENEEA.

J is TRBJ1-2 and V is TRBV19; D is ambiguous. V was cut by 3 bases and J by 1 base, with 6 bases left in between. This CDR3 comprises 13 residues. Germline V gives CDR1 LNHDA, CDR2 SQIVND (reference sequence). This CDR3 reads CASSMEGNYGYTF. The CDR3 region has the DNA TGTGCCAGTAGTATGGAGGGTAACTATGGCTACACCTTC. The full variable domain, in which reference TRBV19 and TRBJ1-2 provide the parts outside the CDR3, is DGGITQSPKYLFRKEGQNVTLSCEQNLNHDAMYWYRQDPGQGLRLIYYSQIVNDFQKGDIAEGYSVSREKKESFPLTVTSAQKNPTAFYLCASSMEGNYGYTFGSGTRLTVV.

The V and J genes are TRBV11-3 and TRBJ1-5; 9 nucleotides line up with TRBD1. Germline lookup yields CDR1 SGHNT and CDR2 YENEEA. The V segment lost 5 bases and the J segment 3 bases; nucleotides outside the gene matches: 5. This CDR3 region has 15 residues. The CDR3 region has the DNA TGTGCCAGCAGCCGGACAGGGGCAAACAATCAGCCCCAGCATTTT. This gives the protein CASSRTGANNQPQHF.

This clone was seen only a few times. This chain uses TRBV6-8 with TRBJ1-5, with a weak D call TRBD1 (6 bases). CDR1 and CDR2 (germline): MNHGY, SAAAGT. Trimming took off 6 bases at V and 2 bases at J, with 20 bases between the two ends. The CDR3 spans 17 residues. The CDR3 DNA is TGTGCCAGCAGGTACGGGGGCGAGGAGGGTCGCAATCAGCCCCAGCATTTT. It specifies CASRYGGEEGRNQPQHF.

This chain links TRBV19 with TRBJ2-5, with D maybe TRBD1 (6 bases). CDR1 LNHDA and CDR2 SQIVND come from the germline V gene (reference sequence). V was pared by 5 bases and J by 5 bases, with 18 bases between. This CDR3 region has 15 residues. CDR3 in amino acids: CASSLGTYPGETQYF. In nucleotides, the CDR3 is TGTGCCAGTAGTTTGGGGACATACCCGGGGGAGACCCAGTACTTC.

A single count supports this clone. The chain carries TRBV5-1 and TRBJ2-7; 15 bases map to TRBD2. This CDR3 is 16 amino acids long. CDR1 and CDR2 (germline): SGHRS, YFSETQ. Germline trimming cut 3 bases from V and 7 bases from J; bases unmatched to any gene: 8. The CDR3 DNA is TGCGCCAGCAGCTGGGGACTAGCGGGAGGTCACTTTGAGCAGTACTTC. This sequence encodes CASSWGLAGGHFEQYF.

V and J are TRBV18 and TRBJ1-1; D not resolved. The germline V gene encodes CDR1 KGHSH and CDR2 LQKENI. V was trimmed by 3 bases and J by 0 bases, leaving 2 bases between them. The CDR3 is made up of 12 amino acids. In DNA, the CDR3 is TGTGCCAGCTCACCGATGAACACTGAAGCTTTCTTT. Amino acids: CASSPMNTEAFF.

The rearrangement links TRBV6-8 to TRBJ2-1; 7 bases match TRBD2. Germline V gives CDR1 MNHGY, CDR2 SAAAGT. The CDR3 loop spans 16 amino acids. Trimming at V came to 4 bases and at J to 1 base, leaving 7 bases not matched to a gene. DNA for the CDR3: TGTGCCAGCAGTTCTGGAAGGGAGGGGTCCTACAATGAGCAGTTCTTC. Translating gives CASSSGREGSYNEQFF.

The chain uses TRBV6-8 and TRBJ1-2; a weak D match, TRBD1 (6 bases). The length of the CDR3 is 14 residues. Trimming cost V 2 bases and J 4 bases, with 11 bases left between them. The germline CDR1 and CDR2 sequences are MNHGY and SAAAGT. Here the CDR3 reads CASSYDGTSYGYTF. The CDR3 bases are TGTGCCAGCAGTTACGACGGGACAAGCTATGGCTACACCTTC.